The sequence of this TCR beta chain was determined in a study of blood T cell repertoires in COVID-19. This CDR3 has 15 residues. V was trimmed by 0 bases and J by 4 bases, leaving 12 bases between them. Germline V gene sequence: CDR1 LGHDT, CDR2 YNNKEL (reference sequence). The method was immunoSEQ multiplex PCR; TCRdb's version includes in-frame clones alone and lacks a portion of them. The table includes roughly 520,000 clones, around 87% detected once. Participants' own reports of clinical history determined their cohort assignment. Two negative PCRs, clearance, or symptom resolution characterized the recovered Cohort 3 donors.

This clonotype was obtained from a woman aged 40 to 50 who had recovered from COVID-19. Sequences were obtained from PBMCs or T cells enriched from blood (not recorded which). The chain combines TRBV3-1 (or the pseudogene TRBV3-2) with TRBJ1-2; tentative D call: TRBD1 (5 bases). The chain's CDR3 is CASSQEVGRVYGYTF. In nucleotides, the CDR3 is TGTGCCAGCAGCCAAGAGGTCGGCAGGGTCTATGGCTACACCTTC.